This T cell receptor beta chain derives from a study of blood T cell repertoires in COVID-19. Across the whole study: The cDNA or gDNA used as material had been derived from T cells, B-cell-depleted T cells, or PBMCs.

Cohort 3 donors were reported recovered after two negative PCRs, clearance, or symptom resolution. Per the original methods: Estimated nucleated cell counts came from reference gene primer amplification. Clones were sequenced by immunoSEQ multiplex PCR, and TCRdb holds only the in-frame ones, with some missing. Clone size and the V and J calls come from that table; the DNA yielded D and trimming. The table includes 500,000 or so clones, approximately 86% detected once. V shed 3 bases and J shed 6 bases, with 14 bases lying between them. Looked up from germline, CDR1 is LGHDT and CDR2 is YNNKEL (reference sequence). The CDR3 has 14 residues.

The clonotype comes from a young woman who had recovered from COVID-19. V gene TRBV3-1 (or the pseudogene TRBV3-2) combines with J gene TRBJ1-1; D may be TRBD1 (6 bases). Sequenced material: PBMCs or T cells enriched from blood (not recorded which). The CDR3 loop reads CASSQGAGIAEAFF. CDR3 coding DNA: TGTGCCAGCAGCCAGGGGGCAGGGATAGCTGAAGCTTTCTTT.